Listed below are T cell receptor beta chains from one sample, sequenced in a study of cytomegalovirus exposure and HLA in healthy donors. TCRdb's table, derived via immunoSEQ multiplex PCR, lists solely in-frame clones and lacks some. The repertoire holds some 120,000 clones, approximately 94% seen once, with 1.5% to 2% in the top ten. The sequenced material came from PBMCs. The source of these receptors is a man younger than 35 in good health and CMV-seronegative. Both conserved end residues are part of each CDR3. Fields, in order: V gene, clone size, D gene, J gene, CDR3 DNA, CDR3 protein. The D gene is left open where the match is weak. The listing skips clone size in some rows; elsewhere it reads once, few, many or a size class.

V: TRBV6-6
size: NA
D: NA
J: TRBJ1-4
DNA: TGTGCCAGCAGTTACCCACAGAGAACTAATGAAAAACTGTTTTTT
CDR3: CASSYPQRTNEKLFF

V: TRBV28
size: NA
D: NA
J: TRBJ1-4
DNA: TGTGCCAGCTATAGGGAGGAAGAAAAACTGTTTTTT
CDR3: CASYREEEKLFF

V: TRBV7-9
size: once
D: TRBD2
J: TRBJ2-2
DNA: TGTGCCAGCAGTCATCCGGGACTAGCGGGAGATTTCAACACCGGGGAGCTGTTTTTT
CDR3: CASSHPGLAGDFNTGELFF

V: TRBV7-2
size: NA
D: NA
J: TRBJ1-5
DNA: TGTGCCAGCAGCTTAGAAGGGGGTCGGGATCAGCCCCAGCATTTT
CDR3: CASSLEGGRDQPQHF

V: TRBV7-9
size: NA
D: TRBD2
J: TRBJ2-3
DNA: TGTGCCAGCAGCCCCCGACTAGCGGCTAGCACAGATACGCAGTATTTT
CDR3: CASSPRLAASTDTQYF

V: TRBV6-1
size: NA
D: TRBD1
J: TRBJ1-2
DNA: TGTGCCAGCAGTGACCTACAGGGGAACTATGGCTACACCTTC
CDR3: CASSDLQGNYGYTF

V: TRBV27
size: NA
D: TRBD1
J: TRBJ1-1
DNA: TGTGCCAGCAGCCTTCGGGGGCCGACAGGGGTGGACACTGAAGCTTTCTTT
CDR3: CASSLRGPTGVDTEAFF

V: TRBV12-5
size: NA
D: TRBD2
J: TRBJ2-7
DNA: TGTGCTAGTGGTTTGGTACTGCTAGCGGGAGGGACCTACGAGCAGTACTTC
CDR3: CASGLVLLAGGTYEQYF

V: TRBV27
size: NA
D: TRBD1
J: TRBJ2-3
DNA: TGTGCCAGCAGTTTATCACCCCGGGCAGGGGGTAGCACAGATACGCAGTATTTT
CDR3: CASSLSPRAGGSTDTQYF

V: TRBV18
size: NA
D: NA
J: TRBJ2-6
DNA: TGTGCCAGCTCTCCTATTGCGGGCTTCCGGGGGGCCAACGTCCTGACTTTC
CDR3: CASSPIAGFRGANVLTF

V: TRBV5-1
size: NA
D: NA
J: TRBJ1-1
DNA: TGCGCCAGCACTGCCCTGGACAGGAACACTGAAGCTTTCTTT
CDR3: CASTALDRNTEAFF

V: TRBV28
size: NA
D: NA
J: TRBJ2-7
DNA: TGTGCCAGCAGAGCCCCGGGCACAGGTTACGAGCAGTACTTC
CDR3: CASRAPGTGYEQYF

V: TRBV14
size: NA
D: NA
J: TRBJ1-2
DNA: TGTGCCAGCAGCGCCACACGGGGCTATGGCTACACCTTC
CDR3: CASSATRGYGYTF